This T cell receptor (beta chain) was sequenced in a study of T cells in Graves' hyperthyroidism and ophthalmopathy. Study-wide background: Upon initial diagnosis and before any treatment, peripheral blood was collected.

The germline V gene encodes CDR1 ENHRY and CDR2 SYGVKD. The CDR3 has 14 amino acids. This clonotype was counted only a few times. Amplification yielded TCR beta CDR3 regions, with RNA transcripts as the source. TCR CDR3 regions were first amplified by RT-PCR with HTBI primers. TCRdb re-analysed the multiplex PCR reads in MiXCR, keeping a single row per CDR3 protein. There are approximately 520,000 distinct CDR3 sequences in the sample; roughly 25% occur only once, and approximately 10% lies in the top ten. V gene TRBV10-3 combines with J gene TRBJ2-3; D may match TRBD1 or TRBD2 (5 bases each). The specimen sequenced was blood. The source of this sequence is a woman aged 25 to 39 with Graves' ophthalmopathy. CDR3 sequence: CAGTRGMSTDTQYF. As DNA, the CDR3 is TGTGCAGGCACGAGGGGAATGAGCACAGATACGCAGTATTTT.